This TCR beta chain is drawn from a study of shared clonotypes between healthy human individuals. For each subset, genomic DNA was distributed in equal portions over several immunoSEQ plates. Assay: immunoSEQ multiplex PCR; the TCRdb copy retains only in-frame clones and omits some. The sample comprises about 1,500,000 clones, 96% of which are singletons, and about 1.2% rests with the top ten. V dropped 5 bases and J dropped 6; count of bases not matched to a gene: 16. This CDR3 has 19 amino acids. The germline V gene encodes CDR1 MNHEY and CDR2 SMNVEV (reference sequence). A split of CD4+ cells into CD45RA+ naive and CD45RA-negative memory subsets was performed.

The source material was naive CD4+ T cells sorted from blood. The subset was: CD45RA+ positively selected. The origin of this receptor is a man aged 25-40 years in good health. The genes are TRBV27 and TRBJ2-3, with TRBD2 identical over 14 bases. CDR3 region: CASSPGRGTSGSRVDTQYF. In DNA, the CDR3 is TGTGCCAGCAGTCCCGGTAGGGGGACTAGCGGGAGTAGAGTGGATACGCAGTATTTT.